This T cell receptor beta chain is drawn from a study of CD8 T cells in Susac syndrome. Trimming stripped 5 bases from V and 5 bases from J, with 14 bases between. Germline CDR1 is SGHRS and CDR2 is YFSETQ. This CDR3 contains 13 residues. Reverse transcription of roughly 0.5 to 1 ug RNA was performed with random hexamers. Each CDR3 protein is one row after TCRdb ran MiXCR on the immunoSEQ multiplex PCR reads. The table has around 300,000 distinct CDR3 sequences, around 85% seen once; the top ten hold roughly 0.21%. Material for sequencing was CD8+ T cells from PBMCs. This chain links TRBV5-1 with TRBJ2-7, with D tentatively TRBD1 (6 bases). The sequence was obtained from a human donor with multiple sclerosis. CDR3 nucleotides: TGCGCCAGCAGTGGGAAACAGGGCCACGAGCAGTACTTC. Translation: CASSGKQGHEQYF.